This T cell receptor beta chain was sequenced for a study of blood T cells in healthy people across ages. Whole-study results and caveats: Naive CD4+ cells and diversity were both higher in long-lived donors than in aged donors. The unknown donor CMV status may have confounded expanded clonotype changes.

Combining a sample-barcoded 5' primer with a J-beta primer mix, a second PCR ran for roughly 7 to 12 cycles. One entry per CDR3 protein results from TCRdb running MiXCR on the 5' RACE reads. The table shows over a million distinct CDR3 sequences, with 42% occurring only once. Concerning this clonotype itself: Its matching antigen is unknown.

V was trimmed by 6 bases and J by 9 bases, leaving 15 bases between them. Germline V gene data show CDR1 as ENHRY and CDR2 as SYGVKD. This CDR3 spans 13 amino acids. Input material: blood. The chain links TRBV10-3 to TRBJ2-1, with D perhaps matching TRBD2 (6 bases). The TCR sequence derives from a woman under 30 in good health. As DNA, the CDR3 is TGTGCCATCAGCGGGGGTTTTGTCAGTGAGCAGTTCTTC. Its protein product is CAISGGFVSEQFF.